These 16 T cell receptor beta chains originate from one sample sequenced in a study of shared clonotypes between healthy human individuals. Repertoires were generated with immunoSEQ multiplex PCR, while TCRdb's copy carries only in-frame clones and drops some. The data show over a million clones, roughly 98% seen once. Source material: naive CD4+ T cells sorted from blood. As to subset: CD45RA+ positively selected. All receptors derive from a man aged 25 to 45 in good health.

The chain is built from TRBV5-1 and TRBJ2-5, with 7 bases fitting TRBD1. The CDR3 runs to 15 residues. After removal of 0 bases from V and 1 base from J, the junction contained 3 bases not matched to a gene. Germline CDR1 SGHRS, CDR2 YFSETQ. DNA of the CDR3: TGCGCCAGCAGCTTGGCCGGACAGGTCCAAGAGACCCAGTACTTC. This translates into CASSLAGQVQETQYF.

The chain employs TRBV5-4 and TRBJ2-1; 9 bases are shared with TRBD2. Germline V gene data show CDR1 as SGHNT and CDR2 as YYREEE (reference sequence). Trimming cost V 2 bases and J 0 bases; bases outside gene matches: 9. The CDR3 covers 18 residues. The CDR3 is CASSFVGTSSSSYNEQFF. CDR3 in DNA: TGTGCCAGCAGCTTTGTGGGGACTAGCAGTAGCTCCTACAATGAGCAGTTCTTC.

In its sample, this clone was seen a few times. The chain couples TRBV27 to TRBJ2-7; no reliable D call. Looked up from germline, CDR1 is MNHEY and CDR2 is SMNVEV (reference sequence). CDR3 size: 13 residues. V shed 5 bases and J shed 6 bases, with 14 bases lying between them. CDR3 DNA sequence: TGTGCCAGCAGTGGAAATGTGGTGTCCGAGCAGTACTTC. It codes for CASSGNVVSEQYF.

This clone was picked up one time. The chain links TRBV6-5 to TRBJ2-7; possible D gene TRBD2, 6 bases. Germline V CDR1 and CDR2: MNHEY, SVGAGI. The CDR3 contains 13 residues. Trimming pared 4 bases from V and 10 bases from J, leaving 17 bases between. The CDR3 region has the DNA TGTGCCAGCAGTTCGGGAGTTCTTGATCGTCAGTACTTC. Protein: CASSSGVLDRQYF.

The V gene is TRBV11-2, the J gene TRBJ2-4, with 8 positions matching TRBD1. V trimming: 1 base; J trimming: 7 bases; junction bases outside the gene matches: 6. Germline V CDR1 and CDR2: SGHAT, FQNNGV. The length of the CDR3 is 15 residues. The CDR3 DNA is TGTGCCAGCAGCTTAGTACAGGGGGAGCGTAACATTCAGTACTTC. Amino acid sequence: CASSLVQGERNIQYF.

The chain combines TRBV7-9 with TRBJ2-7, with 10 bases aligning to TRBD2. CDR3 length: 16 residues. V trimming: 1 base; J trimming: 4 bases; junction bases outside the gene matches: 7. Germline V gives CDR1 SEHNR, CDR2 FQNEAQ (reference sequence). This CDR3 reads CASSLDASGRLYEQYF. CDR3 bases: TGTGCCAGCAGCTTAGACGCTAGCGGGAGATTGTACGAGCAGTACTTC. The variable domain in full, completed from reference TRBV7-9 and TRBJ2-7, reads DTGVSQNPRHKITKRGQNVTFRCDPISEHNRLYWYRQTLGQGPEFLTYFQNEAQLEKSRLLSDRFSAERPKGSFSTLEIQRTEQGDSAMYLCASSLDASGRLYEQYFGPGTRLTVT.

As DNA, the CDR3 is TGTGCCAGCAGCGAAACCGGGATACCACGAAGTACGCAGTATTTT. Its translation is CASSETGIPRSTQYF. This chain uses TRBV28 with TRBJ2-3, with D maybe TRBD2 (5 bases). The CDR3 length is 15 residues. Trimming cost V 6 bases and J 8 bases, with 21 bases left between them. Germline values: CDR1 MDHEN, CDR2 SYDVKM.

This chain connects TRBV10-3 to TRBJ2-7; TRBD1 matches 10 bases. V gave up 5 bases and J gave up 5 bases; unmatched junction bases: 6. The CDR3 covers 14 residues. Per germline, CDR1 ENHRY and CDR2 SYGVKD. The CDR3 spells CAISNRDRGDEQYF. DNA of the CDR3: TGTGCCATCAGTAACCGGGACAGGGGCGACGAGCAGTACTTC.

This chain uses TRBV18 with TRBJ1-5; 8 nucleotides agree with TRBD1. Looked up from germline, CDR1 is KGHSH and CDR2 is LQKENI. V gave up 1 base and J gave up 0 bases; unmatched junction bases: 14. This CDR3 spans 20 amino acids. CDR3 DNA: TGTGCCAGCTCACCACTTAACCTTCAGGGGGCTTCAAATAGCAATCAGCCCCAGCATTTT. It codes for CASSPLNLQGASNSNQPQHF.

The chain carries TRBV27 and TRBJ1-1, with D perhaps matching TRBD1 (6 bases). CDR1 is MNHEY, CDR2 SMNVEV, per germline (reference sequence). The V end lost 3 bases, the J end lost 1 base, and 15 bases lay between the germline ends. This CDR3 is built from 16 residues. The CDR3 sequence is CASSFTRGSTNTEAFF. DNA of the CDR3: TGTGCCAGCAGTTTTACAAGGGGGTCGACGAACACTGAAGCTTTCTTT.

The chain uses TRBV7-8 and TRBJ2-3; 14 nucleotides match TRBD2. The V gene end was trimmed by 3 bases and the J gene end by 6 bases; junction bases not matched to a gene: 8. This CDR3 region has 17 residues. Per germline, CDR1 SGHVS and CDR2 FQNEAQ. The CDR3 is CASSLATSGRGFDTQYF. The CDR3 coding sequence is TGTGCCAGCAGCTTGGCGACTAGCGGGAGGGGTTTCGATACGCAGTATTTT.

This clone was seen only once. CDR3 in amino acids: CASRLRTHISGANVLTF. The CDR3 coding sequence is TGTGCCAGCCGCCTTAGGACCCACATCTCTGGGGCCAACGTCCTGACTTTC. This chain joins TRBV2 and TRBJ2-6; D gene uncertain. The CDR3 consists of 17 residues. V lost 8 bases, J lost 0 bases, and 17 bases lay in between. From germline, CDR1 is SNHLY and CDR2 FYNNEI.

This rearrangement joins TRBV27 to TRBJ2-7; 12 bases fit TRBD2. The length of the CDR3 is 16 residues. V lost 6 bases to trimming and J lost 6 bases; unmatched junction nucleotides: 12. Germline V gene data show CDR1 as MNHEY and CDR2 as SMNVEV (reference sequence). CDR3 sequence: CASSTPTSGRNSEQYF. For the CDR3, the DNA is TGTGCCAGCAGCACCCCAACTAGCGGGAGGAATTCCGAGCAGTACTTC.

V and J are TRBV29-1 and TRBJ2-5, with D hard to call. V shed 5 bases and J shed 5 bases, with 12 bases lying between them. Germline CDR1 is SQVTM and CDR2 is ANQGSEA. This CDR3 spans 12 amino acids. The DNA of the CDR3 is TGCAGCGTTCGTCCCAGGTCGGAGACCCAGTACTTC. This encodes CSVRPRSETQYF. The full variable domain, rest sourced from reference TRBV29-1 and TRBJ2-5, is SAVISQKPSRDICQRGTSLTIQCQVDSQVTMMFWYRQQPGQSLTLIATANQGSEATYESGFVIDKFPISRPNLTFSTLTVSNMSPEDSSIYLCSVRPRSETQYFGPGTRLLVL.

This chain uses TRBV4-3 with TRBJ2-7; 9 bases fit TRBD1. Per the germline V gene, CDR1 is LGHNA and CDR2 is YSLEER. V was pared by 3 bases and J by 1 base, with 4 bases of the junction left unmatched. CDR3 length: 15 residues. CDR3 coding DNA: TGCGCCAGCAGCCAGTACAGGGGGCAGTCCTACGAGCAGTACTTC. It yields the protein CASSQYRGQSYEQYF.

The chain combines TRBV4-3 with TRBJ2-7; D unclear. Germline lookup yields CDR1 LGHNA and CDR2 YSLEER. The CDR3 loop spans 15 amino acids. Between the trimmed V and J ends, which lost 5 bases and 2 bases, there was a span of 16 bases. The CDR3: CASSTARNKAYEQYF. The CDR3 DNA follows: TGCGCCAGCAGCACAGCGAGGAATAAAGCCTACGAGCAGTACTTC.